This T cell receptor beta chain was documented in a study of response to subunit inactivated influenza vaccine (dated by TCRdb to about 2018). In the study overall: Deep quantitative profiling of the T cell receptor repertoire was used in the study to follow responses to a trivalent subunit inactivated influenza vaccine.

The paper as a whole reports these results and caveats: It was suggested by the authors that each seasonal influenza vaccination may recruit only a limited number of new T cells.

The library was produced with RT-PCR. TCRdb names Illumina HiSeq 2500 as the instrument used. Clones were called with MiXCR by TCRdb after fastp trimmed the public reads at Q25, and only in-frame beta chains were retained. Every distinct CDR3 protein forms one entry, paired with its most common genes and DNA. For this sample the table gives about 310,000 distinct CDR3 sequences, of which over 20% were detected only once. The top ten hold under 13% of the sample. The CDR3, from cysteine to phenylalanine, totals 15 residues. The CDR3 DNA has 45 bases and is translated from base 1. Sequences MDHEN (CDR1) and SYDVKM (CDR2) are obtained from the germline V gene. V sheds 5 bases and J sheds 3 bases, leaving 14 bases between their ends. A few counts support this clonotype. Its antigen has not been determined. Per-nucleotide qualities are absent, and no much larger clonotype sits a single base away.

The rearranged segments are TRBV28 and TRBJ1-5, with no reliable assignment of the D segment. The TCR sequence derives from a man between 50 and 75 years old who received an inactivated influenza vaccine. Donor details come from another sample of the same person, matched by shared clones. The specimen was PBMCs from blood, collected less than 22 months after vaccination. This receptor carries the CDR3 CASSLPDRLNQPQHF. DNA sequence: TGTGCCAGCAGTCTCCCCGATAGACTCAATCAGCCCCAGCATTTT.